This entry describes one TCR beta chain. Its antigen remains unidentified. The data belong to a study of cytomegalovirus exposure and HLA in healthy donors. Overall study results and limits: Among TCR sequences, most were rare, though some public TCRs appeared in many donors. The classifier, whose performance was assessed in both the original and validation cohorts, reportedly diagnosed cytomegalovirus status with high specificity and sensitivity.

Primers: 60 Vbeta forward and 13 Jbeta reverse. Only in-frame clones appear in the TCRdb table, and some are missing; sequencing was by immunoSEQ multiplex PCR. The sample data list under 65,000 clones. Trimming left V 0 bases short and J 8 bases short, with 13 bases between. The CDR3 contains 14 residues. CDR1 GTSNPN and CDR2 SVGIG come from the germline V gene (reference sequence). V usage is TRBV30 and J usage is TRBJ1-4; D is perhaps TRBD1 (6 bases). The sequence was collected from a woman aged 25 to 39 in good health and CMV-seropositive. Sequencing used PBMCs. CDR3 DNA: TGTGCCTGGAGTGTGGGGGGGGCAGAGGAAAAACTGTTTTTT. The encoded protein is CAWSVGGAEEKLFF.